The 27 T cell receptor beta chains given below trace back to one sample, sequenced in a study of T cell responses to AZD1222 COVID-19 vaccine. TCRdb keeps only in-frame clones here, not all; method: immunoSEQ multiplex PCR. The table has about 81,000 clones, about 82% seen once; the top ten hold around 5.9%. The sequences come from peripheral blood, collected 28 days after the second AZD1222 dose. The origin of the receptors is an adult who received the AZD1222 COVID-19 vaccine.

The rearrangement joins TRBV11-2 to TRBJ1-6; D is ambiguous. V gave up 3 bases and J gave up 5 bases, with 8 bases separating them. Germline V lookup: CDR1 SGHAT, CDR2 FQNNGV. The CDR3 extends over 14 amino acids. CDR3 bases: TGTGCCAGCAGCTTTGAACCCAATAATTCACCCCTCCACTTT. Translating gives CASSFEPNNSPLHF.

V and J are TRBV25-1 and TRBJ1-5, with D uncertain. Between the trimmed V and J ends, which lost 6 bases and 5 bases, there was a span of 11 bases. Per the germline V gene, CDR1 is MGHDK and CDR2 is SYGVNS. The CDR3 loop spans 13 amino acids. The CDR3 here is CASSPDGYQPQHF. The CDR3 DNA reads TGTGCCAGCAGCCCGGACGGATATCAGCCCCAGCATTTT. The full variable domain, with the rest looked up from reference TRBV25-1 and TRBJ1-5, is EADIYQTPRYLVIGTGKKITLECSQTMGHDKMYWYQQDPGMELHLIHYSYGVNSTEKGDLSSESTVSRIRTEHFPLTLESARPSHTSQYLCASSPDGYQPQHFGDGTRLSIL.

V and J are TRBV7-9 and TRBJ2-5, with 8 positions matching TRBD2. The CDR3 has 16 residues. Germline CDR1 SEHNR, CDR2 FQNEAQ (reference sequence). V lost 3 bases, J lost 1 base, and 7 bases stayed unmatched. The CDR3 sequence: CASSLGSGGLQETQYF. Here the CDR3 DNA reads TGTGCCAGCAGCTTGGGCAGCGGGGGCCTCCAAGAGACCCAGTACTTC.

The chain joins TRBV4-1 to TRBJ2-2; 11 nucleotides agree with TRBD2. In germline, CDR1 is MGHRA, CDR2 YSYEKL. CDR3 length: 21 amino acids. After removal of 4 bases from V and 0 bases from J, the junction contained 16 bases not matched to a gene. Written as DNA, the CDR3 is TGCGCCAGCAGCCTGCCCCTCTGGGGACTAGCGGCGCCCTCGAACACCGGGGAGCTGTTTTTT. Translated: CASSLPLWGLAAPSNTGELFF.

As DNA, the CDR3 is TGTGCCAGCAGATCCTGGGGCAGCCTTGGCTACACCTTC. Translation: CASRSWGSLGYTF. The V gene is TRBV7-8, the J gene TRBJ1-2; TRBD1 might be the D (5 bases). The V end was cut by 6 bases, the J end by 7 bases, with 15 bases between. CDR1 SGHVS and CDR2 FQNEAQ come from the germline V gene. The CDR3 length is 13 residues.

CDR3 region: CATGTGTSGANVLTF. The CDR3 nucleotides are TGTGCGACCGGGACAGGGACCTCTGGGGCCAACGTCCTGACTTTC. J is TRBJ2-6 and V is TRBV28; 9 bases line up with TRBD1. Germline assignment: CDR1 MDHEN and CDR2 SYDVKM. The CDR3 has 15 residues.

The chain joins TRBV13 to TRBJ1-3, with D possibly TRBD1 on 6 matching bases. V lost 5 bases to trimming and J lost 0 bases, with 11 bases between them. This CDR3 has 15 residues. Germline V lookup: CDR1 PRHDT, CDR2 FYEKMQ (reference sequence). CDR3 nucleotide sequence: TGTGCCAGCAGCAGAGGGGGTTTCTCTGGAAACACCATATATTTT. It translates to CASSRGGFSGNTIYF.

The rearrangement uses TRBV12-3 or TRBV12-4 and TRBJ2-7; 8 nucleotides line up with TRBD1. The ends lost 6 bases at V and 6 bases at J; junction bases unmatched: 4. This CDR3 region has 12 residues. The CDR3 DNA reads TGTGCCAGCAGGTATGACAGGGGCGAGCAGTACTTC. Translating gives CASRYDRGEQYF.

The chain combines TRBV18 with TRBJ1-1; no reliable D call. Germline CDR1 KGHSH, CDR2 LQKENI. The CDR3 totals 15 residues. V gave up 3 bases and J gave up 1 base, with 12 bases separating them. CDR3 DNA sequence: TGTGCCAGCTCACCCGCGACGGTTCAGAACACTGAAGCTTTCTTT. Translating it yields CASSPATVQNTEAFF.

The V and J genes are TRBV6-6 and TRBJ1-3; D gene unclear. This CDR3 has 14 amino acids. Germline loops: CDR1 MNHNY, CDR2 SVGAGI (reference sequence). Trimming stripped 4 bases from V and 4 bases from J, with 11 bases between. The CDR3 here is CASSSPAEGNTIYF. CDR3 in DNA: TGTGCCAGCAGTTCTCCCGCGGAAGGAAACACCATATATTTT.

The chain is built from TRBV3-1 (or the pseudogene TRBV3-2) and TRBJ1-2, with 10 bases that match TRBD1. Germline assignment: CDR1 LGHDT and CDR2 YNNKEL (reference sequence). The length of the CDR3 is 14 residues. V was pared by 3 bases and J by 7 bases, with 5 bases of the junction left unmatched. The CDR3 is CASSQDRGNLGYTF. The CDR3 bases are TGTGCCAGCAGCCAGGACAGGGGGAATCTTGGCTACACCTTC.

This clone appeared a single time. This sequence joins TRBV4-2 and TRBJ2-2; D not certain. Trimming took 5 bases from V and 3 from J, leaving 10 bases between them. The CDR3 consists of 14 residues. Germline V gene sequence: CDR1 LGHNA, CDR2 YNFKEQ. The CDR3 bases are TGTGCCAGCAGCGCTGAAAGCTACACCGGGGAGCTGTTTTTT. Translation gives CASSAESYTGELFF.

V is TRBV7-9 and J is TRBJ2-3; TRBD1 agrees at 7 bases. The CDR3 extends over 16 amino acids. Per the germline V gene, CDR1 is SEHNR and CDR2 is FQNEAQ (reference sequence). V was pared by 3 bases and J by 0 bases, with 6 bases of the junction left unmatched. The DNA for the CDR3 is TGTGCCAGCAGCTTGGCTCCGGGACAGAGCACAGATACGCAGTATTTT. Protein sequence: CASSLAPGQSTDTQYF.

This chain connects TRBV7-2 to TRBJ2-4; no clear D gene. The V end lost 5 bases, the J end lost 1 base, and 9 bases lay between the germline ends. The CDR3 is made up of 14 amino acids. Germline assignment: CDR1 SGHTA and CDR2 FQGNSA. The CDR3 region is CASSPAFAKNIQYF. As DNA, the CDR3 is TGTGCCAGCAGCCCCGCGTTTGCCAAAAACATTCAGTACTTC.

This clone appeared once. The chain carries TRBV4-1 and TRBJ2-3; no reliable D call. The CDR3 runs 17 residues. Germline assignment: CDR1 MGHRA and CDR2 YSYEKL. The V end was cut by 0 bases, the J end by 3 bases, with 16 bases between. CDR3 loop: CASSQDLAAQATDTQYF. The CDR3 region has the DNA TGCGCCAGCAGCCAAGATTTGGCAGCCCAAGCGACAGATACGCAGTATTTT.

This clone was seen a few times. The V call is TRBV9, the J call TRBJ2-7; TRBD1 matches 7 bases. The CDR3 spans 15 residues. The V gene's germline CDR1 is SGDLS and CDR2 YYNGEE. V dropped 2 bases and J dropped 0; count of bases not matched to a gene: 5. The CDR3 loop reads CASSVGTALSYEQYF. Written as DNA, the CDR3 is TGTGCCAGCAGCGTCGGGACAGCCCTCTCCTACGAGCAGTACTTC.

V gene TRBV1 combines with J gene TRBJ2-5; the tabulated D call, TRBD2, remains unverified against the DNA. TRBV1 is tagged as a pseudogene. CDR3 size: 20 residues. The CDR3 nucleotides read TGCACCAGCAGCCATTTATCGGGGACTAGCGGGAGTGGGTACCAAGAGACCCAGTACTTC. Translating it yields CTSSHLSGTSGSGYQETQYF.

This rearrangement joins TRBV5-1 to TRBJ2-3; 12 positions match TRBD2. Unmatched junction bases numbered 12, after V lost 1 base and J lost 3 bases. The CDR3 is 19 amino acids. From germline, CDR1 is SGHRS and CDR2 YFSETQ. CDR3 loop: CASSLRARLAGEPTDTQYF. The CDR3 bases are TGCGCCAGCAGCTTGAGGGCCCGACTAGCGGGAGAACCGACAGATACGCAGTATTTT.

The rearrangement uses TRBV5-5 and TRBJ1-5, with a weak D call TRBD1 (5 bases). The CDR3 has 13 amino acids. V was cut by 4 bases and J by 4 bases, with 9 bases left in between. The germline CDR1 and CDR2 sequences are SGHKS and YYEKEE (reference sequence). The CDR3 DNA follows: TGTGCCAGCAGCGCGACAGTAAATCAGCCCCAGCATTTT. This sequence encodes CASSATVNQPQHF.

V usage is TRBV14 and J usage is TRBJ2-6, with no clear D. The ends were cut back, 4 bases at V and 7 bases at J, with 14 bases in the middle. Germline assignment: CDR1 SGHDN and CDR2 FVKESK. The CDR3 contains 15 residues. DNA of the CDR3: TGTGCCAGCAGCCGACACGTAGGTGTCGCCAACGTCCTGACTTTC. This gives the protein CASSRHVGVANVLTF.

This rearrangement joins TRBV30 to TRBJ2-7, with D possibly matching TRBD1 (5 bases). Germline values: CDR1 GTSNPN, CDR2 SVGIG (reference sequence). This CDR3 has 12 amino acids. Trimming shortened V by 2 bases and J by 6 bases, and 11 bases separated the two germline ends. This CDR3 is CAWSPQGSEQYF. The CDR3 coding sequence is TGTGCCTGGAGTCCTCAGGGATCCGAGCAGTACTTC. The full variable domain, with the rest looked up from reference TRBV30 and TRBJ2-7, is SQTIHQWPATLVQPVGSPLSLECTVEGTSNPNLYWYRQAAGRGLQLLFYSVGIGQISSEVPQNLSASRPQDRQFILSSKKLLLSDSGFYLCAWSPQGSEQYFGPGTRLTVT.

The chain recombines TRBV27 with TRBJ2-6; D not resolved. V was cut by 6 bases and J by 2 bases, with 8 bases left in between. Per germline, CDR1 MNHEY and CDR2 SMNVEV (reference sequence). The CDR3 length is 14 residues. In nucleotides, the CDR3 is TGTGCCAGCAGGAGAGAACCTGGGGCCAACGTCCTGACTTTC. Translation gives CASRREPGANVLTF.

In DNA form, the CDR3 reads TGTGCCAGCAGCCACCAACGGACAGGACTGAACACCGGGGAGCTGTTTTTT. This gives the protein CASSHQRTGLNTGELFF. The chain is built from TRBV3-1 (or the pseudogene TRBV3-2) and TRBJ2-2, with 7 bases matching TRBD1. This CDR3 region has 17 residues. CDR1 is LGHDT and CDR2 is YNNKEL in the germline V gene (reference sequence). V lost 3 bases and J lost 1; bases outside the gene matches: 8.

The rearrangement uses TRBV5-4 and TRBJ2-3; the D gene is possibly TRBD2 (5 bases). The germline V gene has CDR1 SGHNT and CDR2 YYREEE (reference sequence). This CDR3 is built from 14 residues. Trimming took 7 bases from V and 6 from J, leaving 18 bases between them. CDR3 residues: CASQEDGRGDTQYF. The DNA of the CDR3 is TGTGCCAGCCAGGAGGATGGGCGCGGTGATACGCAGTATTTT. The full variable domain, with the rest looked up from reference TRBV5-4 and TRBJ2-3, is ETGVTQSPTHLIKTRGQQVTLRCSSQSGHNTVSWYQQALGQGPQFIFQYYREEENGRGNFPPRFSGLQFPNYSSELNVNALELDDSALYLCASQEDGRGDTQYFGPGTRLTVL.

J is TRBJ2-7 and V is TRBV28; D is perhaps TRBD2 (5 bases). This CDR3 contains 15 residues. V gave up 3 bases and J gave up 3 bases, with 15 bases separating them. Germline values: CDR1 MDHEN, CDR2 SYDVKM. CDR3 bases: TGTGCCAGCAGTTTTTTTCTGAGGGCAAGCTACGAGCAGTACTTC. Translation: CASSFFLRASYEQYF.

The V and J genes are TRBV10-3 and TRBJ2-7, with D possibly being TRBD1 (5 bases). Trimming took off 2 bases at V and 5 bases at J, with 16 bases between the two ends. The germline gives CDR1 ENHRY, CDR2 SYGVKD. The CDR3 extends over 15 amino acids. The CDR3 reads CAISEGHGRANEQYF. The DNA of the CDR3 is TGTGCCATCAGTGAGGGTCATGGCAGGGCCAACGAGCAGTACTTC.

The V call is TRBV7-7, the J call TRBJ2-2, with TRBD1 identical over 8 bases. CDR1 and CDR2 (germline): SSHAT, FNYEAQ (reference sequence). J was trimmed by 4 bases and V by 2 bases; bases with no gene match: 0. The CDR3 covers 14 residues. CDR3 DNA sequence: TGTGCCAGCAGCTTACAGGGGGCCACCGGGGAGCTGTTTTTT. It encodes CASSLQGATGELFF.